Listed below are T cell receptor beta chains from one sample, sequenced in a study of cytomegalovirus exposure and HLA in healthy donors. Assay used: immunoSEQ multiplex PCR; TCRdb lists only in-frame clones, some missing. The sample gives hundreds of thousands of clones, approximately 81% of which show up once; 2.9% is in the top ten. The sample comprised PBMCs. The source of these receptors is a man aged 30 to 39 in good health and CMV-seronegative. Each CDR3 is given with its conserved first and last residue. A D gene is named only where the DNA matches it firmly. Size is omitted from some rows. Given values are once, few, many or a class for expanded clones.

clone_size	j_call	v_call	d_call	cdr3_length	cdr3_aa	cdr3_nt
NA	TRBJ1-1	TRBV12-5	NA	14	CASGFGRENTEAFF	TGTGCTAGTGGTTTCGGCAGGGAGAACACTGAAGCTTTCTTT
NA	TRBJ2-7	TRBV7-9	NA	12	CASSPDKREQYF	TGTGCCAGCAGCCCGGACAAACGCGAGCAGTACTTC
NA	TRBJ2-7	TRBV29-1	TRBD1	14	CSVVRPGGLYEQYF	TGCAGCGTTGTCCGTCCAGGGGGCTTGTACGAGCAGTACTTC
once	TRBJ1-3	TRBV6-5	NA	13	CASSRVYGNTIYF	TGTGCCAGCAGTCGGGTATACGGAAACACCATATATTTT
NA	TRBJ2-5	TRBV10-3	TRBD1	15	CAISESLDREETQYF	TGTGCCATCAGTGAGTCGTTAGACAGGGAGGAGACCCAGTACTTC
NA	TRBJ1-2	TRBV7-9	TRBD1	16	CASSPLEGAFNYGYTF	TGTGCCAGCAGCCCTCTCGAGGGGGCGTTCAACTATGGCTACACCTTC
few	TRBJ1-4	TRBV7-9	NA	17	CASSSPAHTADNEKLFF	TGTGCCAGCAGCTCCCCCGCCCACACAGCAGATAATGAAAAACTGTTTTTT
NA	TRBJ2-7	TRBV5-6	TRBD1	17	CASSPGVWDRNSYEQYF	TGTGCCAGCAGTCCAGGCGTATGGGACAGGAACTCCTACGAGCAGTACTTC
NA	TRBJ1-1	TRBV5-1	NA	15	CASRGGSNWDTEAFF	TGCGCCAGCAGAGGGGGTAGTAACTGGGACACTGAAGCTTTCTTT
NA	TRBJ1-6	TRBV7-9	NA	13	CASRETDNSPLHF	TGTGCCAGCAGGGAGACAGACAATTCACCCCTCCACTTT
NA	TRBJ1-1	TRBV27	TRBD1	20	CASSFLPIRGAKIMNTEAFF	TGTGCCAGCAGTTTTTTGCCCATCAGGGGGGCTAAAATCATGAACACTGAAGCTTTCTTT
NA	TRBJ1-5	TRBV6-1	NA	14	CASSEGTVNQPQHF	TGTGCCAGCAGTGAAGGGACAGTCAATCAGCCCCAGCATTTT
NA	TRBJ2-7	TRBV2	TRBD1	13	CASVGQGRYEQYF	TGTGCCAGCGTTGGACAGGGGCGTTACGAGCAGTACTTC
NA	TRBJ2-2	TRBV5-6	NA	14	CASSGVTRIGELFF	TGTGCCAGCAGCGGGGTAACTAGGATCGGGGAGCTGTTTTTT
NA	TRBJ2-7	TRBV7-8	NA	14	CASSFEGKTYEQYF	TGTGCCAGCAGCTTTGAGGGCAAGACCTACGAGCAGTACTTC
NA	TRBJ2-3	TRBV10-1	NA	16	CASTVRTDRCTDTQYF	TGCGCCAGCACCGTAAGGACAGACCGCTGCACAGATACGCAGTATTTT
NA	TRBJ2-1	TRBV9	TRBD2	20	CASSVGSLASGGAAYNEQFF	TGTGCCAGCAGCGTAGGATCCCTTGCTAGCGGGGGGGCCGCATACAATGAGCAGTTCTTC
NA	TRBJ2-7	TRBV5-5	TRBD1	15	CASSLEAGGTYEQYF	TGTGCCAGCAGCTTGGAGGCAGGGGGCACCTACGAGCAGTACTTC
NA	TRBJ2-1	TRBV23-1	TRBD1	17	CASSHPTGEETYNEQFF	TGCGCCAGCAGTCACCCGACAGGGGAAGAGACCTACAATGAGCAGTTCTTC
NA	TRBJ1-1	TRBV4-3	NA	15	CASSQDSGGPTEAFF	TGCGCCAGCAGCCAAGATAGCGGGGGCCCCACTGAAGCTTTCTTT
NA	TRBJ2-7	TRBV15	NA	19	CATSSRHQPGVSYSYEQYF	TGTGCCACCAGCAGCCGGCACCAACCCGGGGTCAGCTACTCCTACGAGCAGTACTTC
many	TRBJ1-1	TRBV5-1	NA	14	CASSLRGANTEAFF	TGCGCCAGCAGCTTGCGGGGAGCCAACACTGAAGCTTTCTTT
few	TRBJ2-7	TRBV7-3	TRBD1	15	CASSPATGAAYEQYF	TGTGCCAGCAGCCCGGCGACAGGGGCAGCGTACGAGCAGTACTTC
NA	TRBJ1-4	TRBV5-1	TRBD1	14	CASSLDRETEKLFF	TGCGCCAGCAGTTTGGACAGGGAAACCGAGAAACTGTTTTTT
NA	TRBJ2-1	TRBV6-5	NA	13	CASSQDLVSEQFF	TGTGCCAGCAGTCAAGACTTGGTGAGCGAGCAGTTCTTC
NA	TRBJ2-6	TRBV2	TRBD1	18	CASSELTTGGAGASVLTF	TGTGCCAGCAGTGAACTCACGACAGGGGGCGCTGGGGCCAGCGTCCTGACTTTC
few	TRBJ1-1	TRBV19	NA	15	CASSIIGGGGTEAFF	TGTGCCAGTAGTATTATCGGGGGGGGAGGAACTGAAGCTTTCTTT
NA	TRBJ2-6	TRBV4-3	NA	17	CASSQDHGGSGASVLTF	TGCGCCAGCAGCCAAGATCATGGGGGCTCTGGGGCCAGCGTCCTGACTTTC
NA	TRBJ2-5	TRBV7-2	NA	15	CASSRRPPGEETQYF	TGTGCCAGCAGCCGACGCCCCCCAGGTGAAGAGACCCAGTACTTC
NA	TRBJ2-7	TRBV6-5	NA	15	CASSYSNRGMNEQYF	TGTGCCAGCAGTTACTCGAATCGGGGGATGAACGAGCAGTACTTC